The clone carrying this TCR beta chain has a single count. Germline V gene sequence: CDR1 SGHRS, CDR2 YFSETQ. Trimming at V came to 3 bases and at J to 8 bases, leaving 7 bases not matched to a gene. The CDR3 spans 14 residues. This sample is drawn from a study of OX40 agonist ivuxolimab in advanced cancers. Clones were read by immunoSEQ multiplex PCR, and TCRdb kept only the in-frame ones, dropping some. The sample has approximately 58,000 clones; 80% to 90% are singletons. The clonotype comes from an adult with an advanced solid tumor such as melanoma, head and neck, liver or kidney cancer. The chain uses TRBV5-1 and TRBJ2-4, with 8 positions matching TRBD1. The sample here was CD4+ or CD8+ T cells sorted from blood, taken in a trial of the OX40 agonist ivuxolimab. CDR3 sequence: CASSSGQGSYIQYF. CDR3 DNA: TGCGCCAGCAGCTCTGGACAGGGATCGTACATTCAGTACTTC.